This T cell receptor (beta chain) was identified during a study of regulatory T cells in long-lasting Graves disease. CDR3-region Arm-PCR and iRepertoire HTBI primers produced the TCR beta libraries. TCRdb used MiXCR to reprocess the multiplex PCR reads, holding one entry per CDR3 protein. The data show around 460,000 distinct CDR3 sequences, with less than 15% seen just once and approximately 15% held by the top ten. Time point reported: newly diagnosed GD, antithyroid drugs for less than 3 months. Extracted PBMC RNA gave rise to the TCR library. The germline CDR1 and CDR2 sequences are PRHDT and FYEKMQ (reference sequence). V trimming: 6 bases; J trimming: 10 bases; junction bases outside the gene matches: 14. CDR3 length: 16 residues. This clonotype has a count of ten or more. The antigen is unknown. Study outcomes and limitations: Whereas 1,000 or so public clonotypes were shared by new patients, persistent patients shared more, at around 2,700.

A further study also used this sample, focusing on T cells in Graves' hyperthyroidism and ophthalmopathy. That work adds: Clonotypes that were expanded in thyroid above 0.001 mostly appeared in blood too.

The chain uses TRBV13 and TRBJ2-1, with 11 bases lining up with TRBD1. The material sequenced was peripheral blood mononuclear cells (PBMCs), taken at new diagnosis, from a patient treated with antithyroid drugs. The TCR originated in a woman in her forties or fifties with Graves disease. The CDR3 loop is CASSASGTGGEWEQFF. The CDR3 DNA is TGTGCCAGCAGTGCTTCCGGGACAGGGGGGGAGTGGGAGCAGTTCTTC.